The TCR beta chain described here comes from a study of human CD8 memory T cell subsets. CDR3 length equals 14 residues. CDR1 MNHNS and CDR2 SASEGT come from the germline V gene. Libraries for TCR beta were constructed using UMI-labeled 5' RACE. No DNA is given; TCRdb re-called the 5' RACE reads and lists each CDR3 protein once. Its table lists about 17,000 distinct CDR3 sequences. Concerning this clonotype itself: Its antigen is not identified.

Study outcomes and limitations: This study sequenced T cell receptor beta chains only. Greater diversity was suggested by Chao1 estimates for stem-like memory T cells than for precursor exhausted T cells.

It was by negative magnetic separation that total CD8+ T cells were enriched. The chain carries TRBV6-1 and TRBJ2-1. The clonotype originates from a human donor in good health. The sequencing sample was made of CD8+ stem-like memory T cells (TSCM and TCM) sorted from PBMCs. Subset noted: stem-like memory CD8 T cells (TSTEM), CCR7+ PD-1- TIGIT-. CDR3 sequence: CASSETSSYNEQFF.